This TCR beta chain is from a study of shared clonotypes between healthy human individuals. Findings and caveats of the study: The study sampled only blood, and tissue repertoires likely differ.

The CDR3 is 14 residues long. Germline V lookup: CDR1 SGHAT, CDR2 FQNNGV. V dropped 1 base and J dropped 2 bases, with 9 bases sitting between them. Healthy HIV-negative adults without recent acute infections or vaccinations served as donors. Everyone who donated was a Caucasian adult who lived in Nashville, Tennessee. It was into CD45RA+ naive and CD45RA-negative memory subsets that the CD4+ cells were split. Only in-frame clones appear in the TCRdb table, and some are missing; sequencing was by immunoSEQ multiplex PCR. The profile shows hundreds of thousands of clones, about three quarters of them singletons. For this clone: Its target is not known.

The chain couples TRBV11-2 to TRBJ2-7; no clear D. The sequenced material came from memory CD4+ T cells sorted from blood. Subset given: CD45RA-negative fraction. The source of this sequence is a woman aged 25 to 45 in good health. The CDR3 reads CASSLAVPAYEQYF. CDR3 sequence (DNA): TGTGCCAGCAGCTTAGCGGTACCCGCCTACGAGCAGTACTTC.